The T cell receptor (beta chain) under discussion was sequenced for a study of CD8 T cells in ankylosing spondylitis. General observations from the study: One TCR beta motif, made up of roughly 8 highly homologous variants, appeared characteristic of ankylosing spondylitis blood. Existing reports had already noted some motif variants in reactive arthritis synovial fluid and blood. CD8+ by phenotype, disease-linked clones were relatively rare in peripheral blood. Disease-linked clones were reportedly significantly enriched in matched ankylosing spondylitis synovial fluid.

Construction of TCR beta libraries was performed using quantitative 5'-RACE with molecular barcodes. TCRdb processed the 5' RACE reads anew with MiXCR; each CDR3 protein has one entry. The data show about 340,000 distinct CDR3 sequences, 6.5% to 10% seen once. Remarks on this clonotype: Antigen: not known.

This CDR3 is built from 13 residues. Per germline, CDR1 SQVTM and CDR2 ANQGSEA. The TCR was taken from a male donor with ankylosing spondylitis. Sequenced input: blood, either unsorted or a sorted T cell fraction (not recorded which). The chain employs TRBV29-1 and TRBJ1-1; a possible D gene is TRBD1 (5 bases). The CDR3 region is CTTKGQGNTEAFF. CDR3 DNA sequence: TGCACTACGAAGGGGCAGGGGAACACTGAAGCTTTCTTT.